The TCR beta chain under discussion was sequenced for a study of cytomegalovirus exposure and HLA in healthy donors. Study observations and caveats: Being productive about 87% or about 30% of the time was typical of most TCR beta V segments in an earlier analysis. The authors enumerated over 150 TCR beta chains as linked to cytomegalovirus. It emerged from a later analysis that several of the most significant clusters appeared to be linked to common viral pathogens. Sequencing likely caused a cluster of highly shared sequence variants.

Trimming removed 7 bases from V and 6 bases from J, with 9 bases in between. In germline, CDR1 is MDHEN, CDR2 SYDVKM. The CDR3 has 12 amino acids. With respect to this clone: The antigen is not known.

The PCR had 60 Vbeta and 13 Jbeta primers. Clones were read by immunoSEQ multiplex PCR, and TCRdb kept only the in-frame ones, dropping some. The sample holds roughly 90,000 clones, around 84% seen once. This chain joins TRBV28 and TRBJ1-4; TRBD1 might be the D (5 bases). The TCR comes from a man younger than 35 in good health and CMV-seronegative. Sample: PBMCs. CDR3 sequence reads: CASTQVYEKLFF. CDR3 nucleotides: TGTGCCAGCACACAGGTATATGAAAAACTGTTTTTT.